This passage covers 24 T cell receptor beta chains from one sample sequenced in a study of blood T cell repertoires in COVID-19 (dated by TCRdb to about 2020). Library construction relied on the immunoSEQ multiplex PCR assay. TCRdb obtained this table from immuneACCESS and retained in-frame rearrangements with V and J assigned. These tables miss some clones; where compared with another copy, unresolved V genes account for less than half of the shortfall, and the remainder is unexplained. Recorded for this sample are about 140,000 clones; 65% to 80% of them occurred a single time. The ten largest make up less than 4.5% of the sample. Sequencing was done on a sample of peripheral blood. All receptors derive from a man aged 60-69 years with acute or convalescent COVID-19.

This chain connects TRBV27 to TRBJ1-2, with 7 positions matching TRBD1. CDR3 length: 17 amino acids. The ends lost 1 base at V and 2 bases at J; junction bases unmatched: 10. Germline CDR1 reads MNHEY; CDR2 reads SMNVEV (reference sequence). The CDR3 spells CASSLYRTGDSNYGYTF. CDR3 nucleotide sequence: TGTGCCAGCAGTTTATATAGGACAGGAGACTCAAACTATGGCTACACCTTC.

The rearrangement joins TRBV4-2 to TRBJ2-7, with 8 bases that match TRBD2. Germline lookup yields CDR1 LGHNA and CDR2 YNFKEQ. Losses at the gene ends were 1 base for V and 3 bases for J; bases not matched to a gene: 5. There are 15 residues in the CDR3. Here the CDR3 reads CASSQADSGSYEQYF. As DNA, the CDR3 is TGTGCCAGCAGCCAAGCGGACAGCGGGAGCTACGAGCAGTACTTC.

The V gene is TRBV5-6, the J gene TRBJ2-2, with 13 bases that match TRBD2. The CDR3 totals 17 residues. Germline CDR1 reads SGHDT; CDR2 reads YYEEEE. The ends lost 3 bases at V and 4 bases at J; junction bases unmatched: 6. The CDR3 coding sequence is TGTGCCAGCAGCTGGGGACTAGCGGGGACTGGCACCGGGGAGCTGTTTTTT. Protein sequence: CASSWGLAGTGTGELFF.

This clone occurred a few times. The CDR3 region is CASSFSGQGLEKLFF. DNA of the CDR3: TGTGCCAGCAGTTTCTCAGGACAGGGCCTGGAAAAACTGTTTTTT. This sequence joins TRBV27 and TRBJ1-4; 8 bases fit TRBD1. CDR3 length: 15 amino acids. Germline-derived CDR1 and CDR2 are MNHEY and SMNVEV (reference sequence). V lost 3 bases to trimming and J lost 8 bases; unmatched junction nucleotides: 8. Based on the CDR3 plus reference TRBV27 and TRBJ1-4, the full variable domain is EAQVTQNPRYLITVTGKKLTVTCSQNMNHEYMSWYRQDPGLGLRQIYYSMNVEVTDKGDVPEGYKVSRKEKRNFPLILESPSPNQTSLYFCASSFSGQGLEKLFFGSGTQLSVL.

The chain has TRBV15 and TRBJ2-7; TRBD1 matches at 7 bases. Trimming took 1 base from V and 2 from J; bases not matched to a gene: 8. Looked up from germline, CDR1 is LNHNV and CDR2 is YYDKDF (reference sequence). The length of the CDR3 is 16 residues. The CDR3 bases are TGTGCCACCAGCAGAGCCCGAGGGACAGCCACCTACGAGCAGTACTTC. Translating gives CATSRARGTATYEQYF.

The V gene is TRBV27, the J gene TRBJ2-2; 7 bases line up with TRBD1. CDR3 length equals 13 residues. J was trimmed by 5 bases and V by 6 bases; bases with no gene match: 3. Looked up from germline, CDR1 is MNHEY and CDR2 is SMNVEV (reference sequence). DNA for the CDR3: TGTGCCAGCAGACAGGGGATGACCGGGGAGCTGTTTTTT. Translation: CASRQGMTGELFF.

The rearrangement joins TRBV19 to TRBJ1-1; weak D call: TRBD1 (5 bases). Trimming shortened V by 6 bases and J by 1 base, and 9 bases separated the two germline ends. Germline CDR1 LNHDA, CDR2 SQIVND (reference sequence). There are 13 residues in the CDR3. For the CDR3, the DNA is TGTGCCAGTAGATTGACAGCGAACACTGAAGCTTTCTTT. Translating it yields CASRLTANTEAFF. Based on the CDR3 plus reference TRBV19 and TRBJ1-1, the full variable domain is DGGITQSPKYLFRKEGQNVTLSCEQNLNHDAMYWYRQDPGQGLRLIYYSQIVNDFQKGDIAEGYSVSREKKESFPLTVTSAQKNPTAFYLCASRLTANTEAFFGQGTRLTVV.

The rearrangement uses TRBV11-2 and TRBJ2-3; a possible D gene is TRBD2 (5 bases). The CDR3 has 15 amino acids. Looked up from germline, CDR1 is SGHAT and CDR2 is FQNNGV. V was trimmed by 4 bases and J by 0 bases, leaving 11 bases between them. CDR3 protein: CASSSDGDSTDTQYF. The CDR3 DNA is TGTGCCAGCAGCTCGGACGGGGATAGCACAGATACGCAGTATTTT.

This chain links TRBV5-5 with TRBJ2-2; TRBD1 matches 8 bases. V was clipped by 4 bases and J by 4 bases; unmatched bases: 6. Germline V lookup: CDR1 SGHKS, CDR2 YYEKEE (reference sequence). This CDR3 has 15 residues. The CDR3 DNA sequence: TGTGCCAGCAGCCTAACAGGGGGGATCACCGGGGAGCTGTTTTTT. Amino acids: CASSLTGGITGELFF.

This rearrangement joins TRBV5-1 to TRBJ1-1; D remains unclear. V was cut by 3 bases and J by 3 bases, with 9 bases left in between. The CDR3 is made up of 13 amino acids. Germline CDR1 reads SGHRS; CDR2 reads YFSETQ. CDR3 in DNA: TGCGCCAGCAGCTGGGGAGAGCACACTGAAGCTTTCTTT. Protein: CASSWGEHTEAFF.

The gene calls are TRBV2 and TRBJ1-4, with a tentative D call TRBD1 (5 bases). The CDR3 is 15 residues long. Germline lookup yields CDR1 SNHLY and CDR2 FYNNEI. Trimming left V 0 bases short and J 8 bases short, with 13 bases between. The CDR3 sequence is CASSEAIRGEEKLFF. As DNA, the CDR3 is TGTGCCAGCAGTGAAGCGATAAGGGGTGAAGAAAAACTGTTTTTT. Together with reference TRBV2 and TRBJ1-4, the CDR3 gives the full variable domain: EPEVTQTPSHQVTQMGQEVILRCVPISNHLYFYWYRQILGQKVEFLVSFYNNEISEKSEIFDDQFSVERPDGSNFTLKIRSTKLEDSAMYFCASSEAIRGEEKLFFGSGTQLSVL.

The V gene is TRBV28, the J gene TRBJ2-3; D is uncertain. Trimming removed 2 bases at V and 0 bases at J, with 18 bases between. The CDR3 is 18 residues long. CDR1 is MDHEN, CDR2 SYDVKM, per germline. In DNA form, the CDR3 reads TGTGCCAGCAGTTTAATCCCCCAAGGAGCGAGCAGCACAGATACGCAGTATTTT. This sequence encodes CASSLIPQGASSTDTQYF.

The chain employs TRBV14 and TRBJ1-4; no firm D call. The V end was cut by 1 base, the J end by 7 bases, with 10 bases between. CDR3 size: 14 residues. Germline-derived CDR1 and CDR2 are SGHDN and FVKESK. The CDR3 coding sequence is TGTGCCAGCAGCCAAGCGGGGTTCGGTGAAAAACTGTTTTTT. Amino acids: CASSQAGFGEKLFF. The full variable domain, in which reference TRBV14 and TRBJ1-4 provide the parts outside the CDR3, is EAGVTQFPSHSVIEKGQTVTLRCDPISGHDNLYWYRRVMGKEIKFLLHFVKESKQDESGMPNNRFLAERTGGTYSTLKVQPAELEDSGVYFCASSQAGFGEKLFFGSGTQLSVL.

V is TRBV11-2 and J is TRBJ1-4; 10 nucleotides line up with TRBD1. CDR1 is SGHAT, CDR2 FQNNGV, per germline. With V trimmed by 5 bases and J by 5 bases, 5 bases remained unmatched. The CDR3 contains 15 residues. Here the CDR3 reads CASSVGQGGNEKLFF. Written as DNA, the CDR3 is TGTGCCAGCAGCGTAGGACAGGGGGGAAATGAAAAACTGTTTTTT.

This clone was detected only once. The chain carries TRBV28 and TRBJ2-4, with 9 bases fitting TRBD2. The CDR3 has 14 amino acids. The germline V gene has CDR1 MDHEN and CDR2 SYDVKM. V shed 3 bases, J shed 9 bases, and the junction held 6 bases outside the gene matches. The CDR3 region has the DNA TGTGCCAGCAGTTTGGCCGCGGGGGGGAGCATTCAGTACTTC. Protein product: CASSLAAGGSIQYF.

The rearrangement uses TRBV30 and TRBJ1-2, with D perhaps TRBD1 (5 bases). Germline loops: CDR1 GTSNPN, CDR2 SVGIG (reference sequence). The ends were cut back, 2 bases at V and 3 bases at J, with 13 bases in the middle. The CDR3 loop spans 14 amino acids. The CDR3 region has the DNA TGTGCCTGGAGTTCGGAGGGGTTCGACTATGGCTACACCTTC. Translating gives CAWSSEGFDYGYTF. Full variable domain (remainder filled in from reference TRBV30 and TRBJ1-2): SQTIHQWPATLVQPVGSPLSLECTVEGTSNPNLYWYRQAAGRGLQLLFYSVGIGQISSEVPQNLSASRPQDRQFILSSKKLLLSDSGFYLCAWSSEGFDYGYTFGSGTRLTVV.

The V and J genes are TRBV5-6 and TRBJ2-6, with 8 bases identical to TRBD1. V was clipped by 3 bases and J by 1 base; unmatched bases: 9. There are 18 residues in the CDR3. CDR1 and CDR2 (germline): SGHDT, YYEEEE. This chain's CDR3 is CASSSTSGGRSGANVLTF. The CDR3 DNA sequence: TGTGCCAGCAGCTCCACGTCAGGGGGCCGTTCTGGGGCCAACGTCCTGACTTTC.

The J gene is TRBJ2-1, the V gene TRBV9, with D unclear. The germline V gene has CDR1 SGDLS and CDR2 YYNGEE. V dropped 0 bases and J dropped 8 bases, with 9 bases sitting between them. The CDR3 has 13 residues. CDR3 region: CASSVGLRDEQFF. CDR3 nucleotides: TGTGCCAGCAGCGTAGGGCTTCGGGATGAGCAGTTCTTC.

As DNA, the CDR3 is TGTGCCAGCAGCGCGACAGGGGGAACTAATGAAAAACTGTTTTTT. Translation: CASSATGGTNEKLFF. J is TRBJ1-4 and V is TRBV9; TRBD1 matches 9 bases. Germline V gene sequence: CDR1 SGDLS, CDR2 YYNGEE. With V trimmed by 3 bases and J by 1 base, 1 base remained unmatched. This CDR3 is 15 amino acids long.

The rearrangement joins TRBV9 to TRBJ2-6, with D possibly TRBD1 on 6 matching bases. The V and J ends lost 3 bases and 0 bases respectively, with 10 bases between them. In germline, CDR1 is SGDLS, CDR2 YYNGEE. This CDR3 contains 16 residues. The CDR3 loop reads CASSATGYSGANVLTF. CDR3 DNA sequence: TGTGCCAGCAGCGCCACAGGGTACTCTGGGGCCAACGTCCTGACTTTC.

The gene calls are TRBV28 and TRBJ2-7; 12 nucleotides agree with TRBD2. Per germline, CDR1 MDHEN and CDR2 SYDVKM. V was pared by 8 bases and J by 6 bases, with 5 bases of the junction left unmatched. The CDR3 has 13 amino acids. The chain's CDR3 is CASLGTSGFEQYF. The DNA for the CDR3 is TGTGCCAGCCTTGGGACTAGCGGGTTCGAGCAGTACTTC.

The gene calls are TRBV24-1 and TRBJ1-4; no clear D. Between the trimmed V and J ends, which lost 7 bases and 0 bases, there was a span of 14 bases. CDR3 size: 16 residues. In germline, CDR1 is KGHDR, CDR2 SFDVKD. CDR3 DNA: TGTGCCACCAGCGCGGGGAGCTCCTCAACTAATGAAAAACTGTTTTTT. This gives the protein CATSAGSSSTNEKLFF.

The CDR3 sequence is CSVQPWQGVNTEAFF. CDR3 nucleotides: TGCAGCGTTCAACCGTGGCAGGGGGTAAACACTGAAGCTTTCTTT. V is TRBV29-1 and J is TRBJ1-1; TRBD1 agrees at 7 bases. The CDR3 runs to 15 residues. V trimming: 5 bases; J trimming: 2 bases; junction bases outside the gene matches: 11. Germline V gene data show CDR1 as SQVTM and CDR2 as ANQGSEA.

The chain couples TRBV27 to TRBJ1-6; 9 nucleotides line up with TRBD1. The CDR3 is made up of 15 amino acids. Trimming at V came to 5 bases and at J to 9 bases, leaving 8 bases not matched to a gene. Germline V gene sequence: CDR1 MNHEY, CDR2 SMNVEV (reference sequence). The CDR3 is CASSPLGQGTSPLHF. DNA of the CDR3: TGTGCCAGCAGTCCCCTGGGACAGGGAACTTCACCCCTCCACTTT.